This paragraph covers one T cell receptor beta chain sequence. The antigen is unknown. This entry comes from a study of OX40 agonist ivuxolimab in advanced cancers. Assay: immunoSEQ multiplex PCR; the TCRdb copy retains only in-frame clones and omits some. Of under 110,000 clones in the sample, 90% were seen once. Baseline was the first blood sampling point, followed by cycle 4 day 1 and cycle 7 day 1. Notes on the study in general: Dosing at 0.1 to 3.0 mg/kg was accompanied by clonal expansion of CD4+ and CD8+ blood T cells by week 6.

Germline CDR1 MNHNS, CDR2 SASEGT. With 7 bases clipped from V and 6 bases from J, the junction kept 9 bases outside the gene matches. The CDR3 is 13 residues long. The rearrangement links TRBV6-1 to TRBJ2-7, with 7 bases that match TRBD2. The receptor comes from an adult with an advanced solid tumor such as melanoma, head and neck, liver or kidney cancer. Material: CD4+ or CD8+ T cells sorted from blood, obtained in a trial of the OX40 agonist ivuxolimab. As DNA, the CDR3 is TGTGCCAGCAACCACAATGGGGGGGTCGAGCAGTACTTC. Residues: CASNHNGGVEQYF.